This TCR beta chain was sequenced for a study of cytomegalovirus exposure and HLA in healthy donors. Primers included in the PCR were 60 Vbeta and 13 Jbeta primers. Repertoires were generated with immunoSEQ multiplex PCR, while TCRdb's copy carries only in-frame clones and drops some. The profile shows about 160,000 clones, about four fifths of them singletons. The CDR3 runs to 13 residues. Germline CDR1 is SQVTM and CDR2 is ANQGSEA. V was shortened by 2 bases and J by 0 bases, with 7 bases between the two germline ends. Sequenced input: PBMCs. The clonotype was recovered from a woman in her 50s in good health and CMV-seropositive. The chain is built from TRBV29-1 and TRBJ1-1; the D is unclear. CDR3 region: CSVEPRLNTEAFF. Here the CDR3 DNA reads TGCAGCGTTGAACCCCGTTTGAACACTGAAGCTTTCTTT.